What follows are 12 T cell receptor beta chains derived from one specimen sequenced in a study of T cell repertoires in cytomegalovirus infection. TCRdb independently ran MiXCR on the reads; one entry per CDR3 protein. The sample includes approximately 180,000 distinct CDR3 sequences, roughly 9% of them seen just once. The source material was PBMCs. Every receptor here comes from a human donor in good health (CMV status not recorded). Some clones in this sample may be carry-over from other donors' samples.

This chain connects TRBV5-4 to TRBJ2-7, with 10 bases aligning to TRBD1. V gave up 4 bases and J gave up 5 bases; unmatched junction bases: 6. The CDR3 consists of 14 residues. Germline loops: CDR1 SGHNT, CDR2 YYREEE (reference sequence). CDR3 coding DNA: TGTGCCAGCAGCCGGGACAGGGGCTCGGACGAGCAGTACTTC. It yields the protein CASSRDRGSDEQYF. The variable domain in full, completed from reference TRBV5-4 and TRBJ2-7, reads ETGVTQSPTHLIKTRGQQVTLRCSSQSGHNTVSWYQQALGQGPQFIFQYYREEENGRGNFPPRFSGLQFPNYSSELNVNALELDDSALYLCASSRDRGSDEQYFGPGTRLTVT.

This clonotype was recorded at least ten times. This chain connects TRBV6-1 to TRBJ2-3, with 11 bases identical to TRBD1. The CDR3 is 15 residues long. In germline, CDR1 is MNHNS, CDR2 SASEGT. V was clipped by 5 bases and J by 4 bases; unmatched bases: 5. The CDR3 spells CASSPGQGVADTQYF. The CDR3 DNA is TGTGCCAGCAGTCCGGGACAGGGGGTGGCAGATACGCAGTATTTT.

This clonotype was found many times. V gene TRBV28 combines with J gene TRBJ1-3; TRBD1 matches 8 bases. After removal of 7 bases from V and 0 bases from J, the junction contained 8 bases not matched to a gene. The CDR3 is 16 residues long. CDR1 is MDHEN and CDR2 is SYDVKM in the germline V gene. The CDR3 protein is CASIPTGDPSGNTIYF. Written as DNA, the CDR3 is TGTGCCAGCATACCGACAGGGGATCCCTCTGGAAACACCATATATTTT.

The rearrangement links TRBV10-3 to TRBJ1-2; D is uncertain. V lost 6 bases and J lost 4, with 6 bases in between. In germline, CDR1 is ENHRY, CDR2 SYGVKD. This CDR3 contains 11 residues. DNA of the CDR3: TGTGCCATCAGCCAGGTCTATGGCTACACCTTC. It is translated as CAISQVYGYTF.

The genes are TRBV9 and TRBJ1-6, with TRBD1 matching over 7 bases. Trimming removed 3 bases from V and 7 bases from J; junction bases left unmatched: 10. The CDR3 extends over 16 amino acids. CDR1 SGDLS and CDR2 YYNGEE come from the germline V gene. The chain's CDR3 is CASSGLNRGRNSPLHF. As DNA, the CDR3 is TGTGCCAGCAGCGGACTAAACAGGGGAAGGAATTCACCCCTCCACTTT.

Ten or more counts support this clonotype. In DNA form, the CDR3 reads TGTGCCAGCAGCAACGACAGGATATATGGCTACACCTTC. Translated: CASSNDRIYGYTF. The chain recombines TRBV7-2 with TRBJ1-2; weak D call: TRBD1 (6 bases). Trimming took off 5 bases at V and 5 bases at J, with 12 bases between the two ends. The length of the CDR3 is 13 residues. CDR1 and CDR2 (germline): SGHTA, FQGNSA.

At least ten counts were recorded for this clonotype. This chain connects TRBV6-2 or TRBV6-3 to TRBJ2-3, with 8 bases aligning to TRBD2. V was pared by 4 bases and J by 1 base, with 16 bases of the junction left unmatched. The length of the CDR3 is 19 residues. Germline CDR1 and CDR2: MNHEY and SVGEGT. CDR3 coding DNA: TGTGCCAGCAGTTCGTCCCTTCCCGGGACTAGTGAGCGCACAGATACGCAGTATTTT. Protein sequence: CASSSSLPGTSERTDTQYF.

This clonotype appeared many times. This sequence joins TRBV14 and TRBJ1-2; no clear D gene. CDR1 is SGHDN, CDR2 FVKESK, per germline. The CDR3 contains 14 residues. V lost 0 bases and J lost 5, with 10 bases in between. CDR3 nucleotides: TGTGCCAGCAGCCAAGATGGGAGGGTTTATGGCTACACCTTC. Translation: CASSQDGRVYGYTF.

The V and J genes are TRBV7-8 and TRBJ1-6; the D is unclear. V lost 1 base, J lost 7 bases, and 11 bases lay in between. The CDR3 sequence is 15 residues long. From germline, CDR1 is SGHVS and CDR2 FQNEAQ. The CDR3 here is CASSLGRAANSPLHF. In DNA, the CDR3 is TGTGCCAGCAGCTTAGGACGTGCGGCGAATTCACCCCTCCACTTT. Supplemented by reference TRBV7-8 and TRBJ1-6, the full variable domain reads GAGVSQSPRYKVAKRGQDVALRCDPISGHVSLFWYQQALGQGPEFLTYFQNEAQLDKSGLPSDRFFAERPEGSVSTLKIQRTQQEDSAVYLCASSLGRAANSPLHFGNGTRLTVT.

This clonotype was detected many times. The J gene is TRBJ1-4, the V gene TRBV7-6; D might be TRBD1 (5 bases). The CDR3 contains 15 residues. CDR1 and CDR2 from the germline V gene are SGHVS and FNYEAQ. Trimming pared 6 bases from V and 0 bases from J, leaving 11 bases between. The CDR3 bases are TGTGCCAGCAGAAGGACACGTGCAACTAATGAAAAACTGTTTTTT. Translated, it gives CASRRTRATNEKLFF.

The sample holds many counts of this clonotype. The chain joins TRBV30 to TRBJ2-2, with a tentative D call TRBD1 (6 bases). Germline V gene data show CDR1 as GTSNPN and CDR2 as SVGIG (reference sequence). CDR3 size: 13 residues. V shed 5 bases and J shed 6 bases, with 13 bases lying between them. The CDR3 bases are TGTGCCTGGCAGGGGAGTAGGGCCGGGGAGCTGTTTTTT. It specifies CAWQGSRAGELFF.

This clonotype was seen ten or more times. V gene TRBV7-8 combines with J gene TRBJ2-3, with a tentative D call TRBD2 (6 bases). Trimming pared 1 base from V and 0 bases from J, leaving 17 bases between. CDR3 length: 18 amino acids. In germline, CDR1 is SGHVS, CDR2 FQNEAQ. CDR3 bases: TGTGCCAGCAGCTTAGTGGCTAGCGCGGGGCGCAGCACAGATACGCAGTATTTT. This gives the protein CASSLVASAGRSTDTQYF.